Sequencing of this T cell receptor beta chain was carried out in a study of cytomegalovirus exposure and HLA in healthy donors. The V segment lost 9 bases and the J segment 1 base; nucleotides outside the gene matches: 17. From germline, CDR1 is LGHNT and CDR2 FRNRAP. The CDR3 extends over 17 amino acids. The method was immunoSEQ multiplex PCR; TCRdb's version includes in-frame clones alone and lacks a portion of them. The data contain 160,000 or so clones, about 83% of them singletons. The sequence came from a woman aged 30 to 39 in good health and CMV-seronegative. What was sequenced was PBMCs. The rearrangement uses TRBV12-5 and TRBJ1-2; 7 nucleotides agree with TRBD1. The CDR3 here is CARNLWTGQPNNYGYTF. CDR3 nucleotide sequence: TGTGCTAGGAACTTATGGACAGGACAACCGAATAACTATGGCTACACCTTC.